The present T cell receptor beta chain was sequenced within a study of regulatory T cells in long-lasting Graves disease. Building of the TCR beta libraries involved iRepertoire HTBI primers and Arm-PCR of CDR3 regions. MiXCR, applied by TCRdb to the multiplex PCR reads, yields one record per CDR3 protein. The sample yields 400,000 or so distinct CDR3 sequences, 20% to 25% seen once. Study-level findings and limits: The study found persistent patients shared more public clonotypes (more than 2,500) than new patients (roughly 880). Persistent cases of Graves' showed reduced TCR diversity relative to newly diagnosed patients.

Noted time point: persistent/refractory GD, antithyroid drugs over 5 years with positive TRAb. Extracted PBMC RNA gave rise to the TCR library. This clonotype was counted many times. What it recognizes is unknown. The receptor comes from a female donor with Graves disease. The starting material was peripheral blood mononuclear cells (PBMCs), obtained when the disease was refractory, from a patient treated with antithyroid drugs.

The DNA of the CDR3 is TGTGCCAGCAGTACCGGGCCGGTCTACGAGCAGTACTTC. Residues: CASSTGPVYEQYF. This chain links TRBV6-1 with TRBJ2-7, with D unresolved. V shed 5 bases and J shed 3 bases, with 11 bases lying between them. Germline V gives CDR1 MNHNS, CDR2 SASEGT. The CDR3 has 13 amino acids.